A single sample is the source of the 15 T cell receptor beta chains below, sequenced in a study of OX40 agonist ivuxolimab in advanced cancers. Measured with immunoSEQ multiplex PCR; TCRdb has only the in-frame clones, and not every one. The data contain around 9,700 clones, over 60% of them singletons. This specimen consisted of CD4+ or CD8+ T cells sorted from blood, obtained in a trial of the OX40 agonist ivuxolimab. Receptor source: an adult with an advanced solid tumor such as melanoma, head and neck, liver or kidney cancer.

The chain joins TRBV19 to TRBJ2-1; TRBD2 aligns across 8 bases. Germline V lookup: CDR1 LNHDA, CDR2 SQIVND (reference sequence). The CDR3 is 15 amino acids. V shed 5 bases and J 8 bases; nucleotides not matched to a gene: 11. The CDR3 region has the DNA TGTGCCAGTAGTGCGATAAGCGGGAGTGTGGATGAGCAGTTCTTC. As protein: CASSAISGSVDEQFF.

The chain employs TRBV27 and TRBJ1-1; D unclear. Trimming left V 3 bases short and J 2 bases short, with 13 bases between. Germline loops: CDR1 MNHEY, CDR2 SMNVEV (reference sequence). The CDR3 spans 15 residues. The CDR3: CASSLTPVVNTEAFF. CDR3 coding DNA: TGTGCCAGCAGTTTGACCCCGGTAGTAAACACTGAAGCTTTCTTT.

Comment on this clone: Other nucleotide sequences in the sample specify the same CDR3. The gene calls are TRBV6-1 and TRBJ2-3; 9 bases are shared with TRBD2. Germline values: CDR1 MNHNS, CDR2 SASEGT. There are 17 residues in the CDR3. With V trimmed by 0 bases and J by 0 bases, 4 bases remained unmatched. This chain's CDR3 is CASSEALAGRSTDTQYF. As DNA, the CDR3 is TGTGCCAGCAGTGAAGCGCTAGCGGGGAGGAGCACAGATACGCAGTATTTT.

J is TRBJ2-3 and V is TRBV7-8; 8 nucleotides agree with TRBD2. V trimming: 8 bases; J trimming: 6 bases; junction bases outside the gene matches: 10. This CDR3 comprises 14 residues. CDR1 is SGHVS, CDR2 FQNEAQ, per germline. Here the CDR3 DNA reads TGTGCCAGCTGCTCGGGGGGGCCCCGCGATACGCAGTATTTT. This encodes CASCSGGPRDTQYF.

V gene TRBV5-4 combines with J gene TRBJ2-2; 12 bases line up with TRBD2. CDR1 and CDR2 (germline): SGHNT, YYREEE (reference sequence). The CDR3 has 15 residues. V trimming: 4 bases; J trimming: 7 bases; junction bases outside the gene matches: 5. The CDR3 DNA reads TGTGCCAGCAGCATCAGACTAGCGGGAGACGGGGAGCTGTTTTTT. It yields the protein CASSIRLAGDGELFF.

Turning to this clone: A far larger clone is one base from this, pointing to a likely read error. The V gene is TRBV5-6, the J gene TRBJ2-7; D is ambiguous. Germline assignment: CDR1 SGHDT and CDR2 YYEEEE. CDR3 length: 11 residues. Deletions cut 5 bases from V and 5 bases from J, with 8 bases between. CDR3 DNA sequence: TGTGCCAGCAGTAACACGAACGAGCAGTACTTC. This gives the protein CASSNTNEQYF.

The CDR3 region is CASSRQKSWGFNEKLFF. The CDR3 region has the DNA TGTGCCAGTAGTAGGCAGAAGTCCTGGGGATTTAATGAAAAACTGTTTTTT. The V call is TRBV19, the J call TRBJ1-4; D not resolved. Trimming took 4 bases from V and 4 from J, leaving 19 bases between them. This CDR3 is built from 17 residues. Looked up from germline, CDR1 is LNHDA and CDR2 is SQIVND (reference sequence). The complete variable domain, with remaining parts taken from reference TRBV19 and TRBJ1-4, reads DGGITQSPKYLFRKEGQNVTLSCEQNLNHDAMYWYRQDPGQGLRLIYYSQIVNDFQKGDIAEGYSVSREKKESFPLTVTSAQKNPTAFYLCASSRQKSWGFNEKLFFGSGTQLSVL.

J is TRBJ1-5 and V is TRBV27; D is undetermined. The germline V gene has CDR1 MNHEY and CDR2 SMNVEV (reference sequence). This CDR3 is built from 13 residues. Trimming cost V 8 bases and J 0 bases, with 8 bases left between them. CDR3 in amino acids: CASGNPSNQPQHF. CDR3 coding DNA: TGTGCCAGCGGTAACCCTAGCAATCAGCCCCAGCATTTT.

V usage is TRBV27 and J usage is TRBJ2-3, with a tentative D call TRBD2 (6 bases). The CDR3 extends over 14 amino acids. Germline V gene lookup returns CDR1 MNHEY and CDR2 SMNVEV (reference sequence). V lost 5 bases and J lost 6, with 15 bases in between. CDR3 amino acids: CASSPIGGQDTQYF. Here the CDR3 DNA reads TGTGCCAGCAGTCCTATCGGAGGGCAGGATACGCAGTATTTT.

V usage is TRBV5-1 and J usage is TRBJ2-1; weak D call: TRBD2 (6 bases). Germline assignment: CDR1 SGHRS and CDR2 YFSETQ. The CDR3 is made up of 14 amino acids. V lost 4 bases, J lost 3 bases, and 11 bases lay in between. The CDR3: CASSPTGGYNEQFF. Written as DNA, the CDR3 is TGCGCCAGCAGCCCTACCGGGGGCTACAATGAGCAGTTCTTC.

This rearrangement joins TRBV2 to TRBJ2-1, with D unresolved. The CDR3 runs 12 residues. Germline V gives CDR1 SNHLY, CDR2 FYNNEI. V lost 9 bases to trimming and J lost 4 bases, with 10 bases between them. The CDR3 sequence is CASSYTYNEQFF. In DNA, the CDR3 is TGTGCCAGTTCCTACACTTACAATGAGCAGTTCTTC.

In its sample, this clone was seen a few times. CDR3 sequence (DNA): TGCGCCAGCAGCCAAGATATGGACATCTCTGGAAACACCATATATTTT. It is translated as CASSQDMDISGNTIYF. The genes are TRBV4-3 and TRBJ1-3; tentative D call: TRBD1 (5 bases). CDR1 and CDR2 from the germline V gene are LGHNA and YSLEER. The CDR3 has 16 residues. Trimming stripped 0 bases from V and 0 bases from J, with 9 bases between.

The chain couples TRBV28 to TRBJ1-5; no clear D gene. This CDR3 comprises 14 residues. Germline V lookup: CDR1 MDHEN, CDR2 SYDVKM. V was clipped by 3 bases and J by 5 bases, with 11 bases between them. The CDR3 sequence: CASSFKAVHQPQHF. For the CDR3, the DNA is TGTGCCAGCAGTTTCAAGGCGGTGCATCAGCCCCAGCATTTT.

The rearrangement joins TRBV6-5 to TRBJ1-1; the D gene is possibly TRBD1 (6 bases). The germline CDR1 and CDR2 sequences are MNHEY and SVGAGI. CDR3 length equals 14 residues. Trimming took off 4 bases at V and 0 bases at J, with 9 bases between the two ends. CDR3 sequence reads: CASSFAGVNTEAFF. For the CDR3, the DNA is TGTGCCAGCAGTTTTGCAGGGGTGAACACTGAAGCTTTCTTT.

V is TRBV19 and J is TRBJ1-1; weak D call: TRBD1 (5 bases). Germline V CDR1 and CDR2: LNHDA, SQIVND (reference sequence). This CDR3 has 11 amino acids. Trimming cost V 8 bases and J 10 bases, with 14 bases left between them. The DNA of the CDR3 is TGTGCCAGTCGAGCAGGGAAGAGAGCTTTCTTT. Amino acid sequence: CASRAGKRAFF.